This T cell receptor (beta chain) came from a study of cytomegalovirus exposure and HLA in healthy donors. Study-level results: In a later analysis, common viral pathogens appeared linked to several of the most significant clusters.

The PCR had 60 Vbeta and 13 Jbeta primers. Repertoires were generated with immunoSEQ multiplex PCR, while TCRdb's copy carries only in-frame clones and drops some. The table lists more than 120,000 clones, about 84% of them singletons. Points on this clone: Antigen: not known.

This CDR3 is built from 13 residues. Germline lookup yields CDR1 LGHNT and CDR2 FRNRAP. V dropped 6 bases and J dropped 4; count of bases not matched to a gene: 4. Sequencing used PBMCs. The sequence derives from a woman aged 40-49 years in good health and CMV-seropositive. The chain links TRBV12-5 to TRBJ1-2, with TRBD1 matching 8 bases. The CDR3: CASGRDRTYGYTF. CDR3 DNA: TGTGCTAGTGGCCGGGACAGGACCTATGGCTACACCTTC.